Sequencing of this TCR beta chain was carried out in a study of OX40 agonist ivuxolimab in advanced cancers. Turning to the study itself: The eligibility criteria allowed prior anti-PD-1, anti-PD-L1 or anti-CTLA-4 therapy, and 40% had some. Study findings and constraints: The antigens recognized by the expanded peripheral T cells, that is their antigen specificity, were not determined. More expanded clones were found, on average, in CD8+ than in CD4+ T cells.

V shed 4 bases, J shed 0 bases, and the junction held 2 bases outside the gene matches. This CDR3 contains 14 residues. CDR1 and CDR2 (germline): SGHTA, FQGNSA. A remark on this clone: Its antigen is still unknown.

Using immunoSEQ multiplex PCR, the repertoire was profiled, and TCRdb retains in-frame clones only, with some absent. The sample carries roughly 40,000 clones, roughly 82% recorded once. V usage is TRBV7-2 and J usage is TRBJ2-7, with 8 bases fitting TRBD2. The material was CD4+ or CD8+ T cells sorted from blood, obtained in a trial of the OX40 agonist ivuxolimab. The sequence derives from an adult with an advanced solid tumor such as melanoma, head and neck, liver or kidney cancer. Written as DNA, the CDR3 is TGTGCCAGCAGCTCTAGCGGGCCCTCCTACGAGCAGTACTTC. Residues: CASSSSGPSYEQYF.